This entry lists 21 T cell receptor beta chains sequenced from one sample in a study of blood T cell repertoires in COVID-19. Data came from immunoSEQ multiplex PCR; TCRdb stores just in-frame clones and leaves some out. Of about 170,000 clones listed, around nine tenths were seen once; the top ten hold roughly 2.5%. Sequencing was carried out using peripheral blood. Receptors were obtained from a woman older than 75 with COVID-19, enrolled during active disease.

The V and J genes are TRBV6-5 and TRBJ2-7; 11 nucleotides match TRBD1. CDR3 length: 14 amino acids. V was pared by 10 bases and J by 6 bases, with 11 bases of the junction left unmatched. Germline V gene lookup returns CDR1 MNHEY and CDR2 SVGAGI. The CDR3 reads CATGAGTGGGEQYF. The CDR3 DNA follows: TGTGCCACCGGCGCCGGGACAGGGGGAGGCGAGCAGTACTTC.

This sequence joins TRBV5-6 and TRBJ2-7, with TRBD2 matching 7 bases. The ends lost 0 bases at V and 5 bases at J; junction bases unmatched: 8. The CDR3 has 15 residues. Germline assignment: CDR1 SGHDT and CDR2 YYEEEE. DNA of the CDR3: TGTGCCAGCAGCTTGGATCGGAGCGGGACCGACGAGCAGTACTTC. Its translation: CASSLDRSGTDEQYF.

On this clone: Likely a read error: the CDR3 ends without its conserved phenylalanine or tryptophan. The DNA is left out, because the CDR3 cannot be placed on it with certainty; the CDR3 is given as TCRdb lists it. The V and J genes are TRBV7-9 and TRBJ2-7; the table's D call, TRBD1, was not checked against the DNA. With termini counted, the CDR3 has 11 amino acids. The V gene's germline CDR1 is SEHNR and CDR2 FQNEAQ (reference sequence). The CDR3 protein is CASSLAVDRGD.

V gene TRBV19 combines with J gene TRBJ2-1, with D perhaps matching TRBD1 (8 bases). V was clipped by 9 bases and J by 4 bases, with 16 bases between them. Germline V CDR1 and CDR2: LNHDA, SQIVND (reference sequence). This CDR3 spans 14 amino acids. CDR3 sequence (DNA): TGTGCCAGCGCCGACAGGGGACTATACAATGAGCAGTTCTTC. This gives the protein CASADRGLYNEQFF.

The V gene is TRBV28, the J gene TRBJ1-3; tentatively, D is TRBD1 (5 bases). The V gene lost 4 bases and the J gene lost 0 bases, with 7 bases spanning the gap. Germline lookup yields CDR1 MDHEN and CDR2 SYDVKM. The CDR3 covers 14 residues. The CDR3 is CASSSDISGNTIYF. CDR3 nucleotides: TGTGCCAGCAGTTCGGACATCTCTGGAAACACCATATATTTT.

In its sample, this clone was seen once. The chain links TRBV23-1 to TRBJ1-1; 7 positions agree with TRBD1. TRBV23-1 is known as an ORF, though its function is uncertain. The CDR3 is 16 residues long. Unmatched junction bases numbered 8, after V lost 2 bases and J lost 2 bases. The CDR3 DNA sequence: TGCGCCAGCAGTCAACTCACAGGGGCGGTAAACACTGAAGCTTTCTTT. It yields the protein CASSQLTGAVNTEAFF.

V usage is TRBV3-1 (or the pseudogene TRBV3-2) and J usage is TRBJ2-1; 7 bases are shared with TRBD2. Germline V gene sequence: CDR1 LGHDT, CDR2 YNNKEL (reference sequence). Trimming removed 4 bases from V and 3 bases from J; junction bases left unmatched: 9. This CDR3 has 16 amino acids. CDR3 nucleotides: TGTGCCAGCAGCCGGGTTGCGGGAGAACTCTACAATGAGCAGTTCTTC. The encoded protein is CASSRVAGELYNEQFF.

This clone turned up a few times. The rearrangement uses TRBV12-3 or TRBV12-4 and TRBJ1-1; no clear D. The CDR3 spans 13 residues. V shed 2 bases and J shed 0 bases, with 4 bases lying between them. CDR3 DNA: TGTGCCAGCAGTTTACAGTTGAACACTGAAGCTTTCTTT. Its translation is CASSLQLNTEAFF.

CDR3 nucleotide sequence: TGTGCCAGCAGACCCCGGGACTTACCCTACGAGCAGTACTTC. Translating gives CASRPRDLPYEQYF. This sequence joins TRBV21-1 and TRBJ2-7; the D segment call TRBD2 is taken from the table without a DNA check. TRBV21-1 is shown as a pseudogene. This CDR3 contains 14 residues.

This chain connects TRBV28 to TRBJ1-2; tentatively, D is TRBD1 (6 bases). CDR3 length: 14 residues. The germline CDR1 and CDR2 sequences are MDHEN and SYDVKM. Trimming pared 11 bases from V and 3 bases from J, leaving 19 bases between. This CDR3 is CAGKGAGAHYGYTF. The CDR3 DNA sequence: TGTGCCGGAAAAGGTGCAGGGGCCCACTATGGCTACACCTTC.

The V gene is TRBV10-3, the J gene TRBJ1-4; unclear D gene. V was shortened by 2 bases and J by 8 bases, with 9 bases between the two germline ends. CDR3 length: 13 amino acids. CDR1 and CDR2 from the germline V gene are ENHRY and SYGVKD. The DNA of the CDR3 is TGTGCCATCAGTGAGGGCGGTGGGGAAAAACTGTTTTTT. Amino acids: CAISEGGGEKLFF.

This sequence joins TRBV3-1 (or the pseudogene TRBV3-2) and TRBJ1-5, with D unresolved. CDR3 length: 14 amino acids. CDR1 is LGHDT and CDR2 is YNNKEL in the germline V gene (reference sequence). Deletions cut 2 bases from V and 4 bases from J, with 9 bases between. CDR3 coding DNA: TGTGCCAGCAGCCAAACTATTTCGAATCAGCCCCAGCATTTT. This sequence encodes CASSQTISNQPQHF.

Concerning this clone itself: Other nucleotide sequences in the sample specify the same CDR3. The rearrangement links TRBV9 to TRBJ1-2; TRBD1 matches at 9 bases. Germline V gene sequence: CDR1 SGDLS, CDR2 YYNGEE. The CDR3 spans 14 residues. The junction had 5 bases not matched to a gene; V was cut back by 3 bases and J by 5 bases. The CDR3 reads CASSAGTGPYGYTF. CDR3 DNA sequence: TGTGCCAGCAGCGCCGGGACAGGGCCTTATGGCTACACCTTC.

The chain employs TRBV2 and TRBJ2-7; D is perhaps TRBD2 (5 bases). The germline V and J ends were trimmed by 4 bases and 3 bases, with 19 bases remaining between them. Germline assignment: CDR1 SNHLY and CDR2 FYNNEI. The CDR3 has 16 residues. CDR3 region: CASSAFRVGNYYEQYF. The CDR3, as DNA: TGTGCCAGCAGTGCTTTTCGGGTCGGGAATTACTACGAGCAGTACTTC.

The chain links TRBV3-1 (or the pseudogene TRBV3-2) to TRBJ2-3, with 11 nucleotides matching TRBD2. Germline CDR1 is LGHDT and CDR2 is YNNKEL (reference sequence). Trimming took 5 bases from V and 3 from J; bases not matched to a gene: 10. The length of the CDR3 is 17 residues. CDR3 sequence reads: CASSGLAGGRGTDTQYF. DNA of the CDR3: TGTGCCAGCAGCGGCCTAGCGGGAGGTCGGGGGACAGATACGCAGTATTTT.

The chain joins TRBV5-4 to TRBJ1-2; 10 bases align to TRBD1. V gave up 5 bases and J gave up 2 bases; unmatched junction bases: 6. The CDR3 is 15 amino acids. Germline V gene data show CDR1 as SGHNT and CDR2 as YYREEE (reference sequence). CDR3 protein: CASSPGQGGNYGYTF. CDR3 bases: TGTGCCAGCAGTCCCGGACAGGGGGGGAACTATGGCTACACCTTC.

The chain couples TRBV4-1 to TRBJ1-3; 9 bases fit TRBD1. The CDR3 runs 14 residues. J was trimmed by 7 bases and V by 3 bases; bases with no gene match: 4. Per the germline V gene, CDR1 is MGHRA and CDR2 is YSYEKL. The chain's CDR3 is CASSQGTGSNTIYF. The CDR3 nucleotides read TGCGCCAGCAGCCAGGGGACAGGGTCGAACACCATATATTTT.

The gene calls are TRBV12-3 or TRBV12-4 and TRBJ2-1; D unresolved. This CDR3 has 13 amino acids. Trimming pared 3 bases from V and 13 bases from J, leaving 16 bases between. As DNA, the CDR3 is TGTGCCAGCAGTTTGCGGTGGGTCTTAGGCCAGTTCTTC. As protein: CASSLRWVLGQFF.

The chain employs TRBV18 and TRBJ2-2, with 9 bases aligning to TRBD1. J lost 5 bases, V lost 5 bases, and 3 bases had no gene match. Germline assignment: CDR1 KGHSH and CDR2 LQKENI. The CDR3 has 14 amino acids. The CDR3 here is CASSSDRGTGELFF. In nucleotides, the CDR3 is TGTGCCAGCTCATCGGACAGGGGAACCGGGGAGCTGTTTTTT.

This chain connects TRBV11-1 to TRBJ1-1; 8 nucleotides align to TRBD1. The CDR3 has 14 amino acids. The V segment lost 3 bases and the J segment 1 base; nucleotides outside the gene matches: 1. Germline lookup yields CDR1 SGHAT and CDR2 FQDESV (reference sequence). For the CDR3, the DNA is TGTGCCAGCAGCTTCGGACAGGGGAACACTGAAGCTTTCTTT. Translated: CASSFGQGNTEAFF.

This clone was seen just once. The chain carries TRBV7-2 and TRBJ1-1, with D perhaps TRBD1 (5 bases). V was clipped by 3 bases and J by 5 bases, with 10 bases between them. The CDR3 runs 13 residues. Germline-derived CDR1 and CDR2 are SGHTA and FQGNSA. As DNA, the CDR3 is TGTGCCAGCAGCTTGCAGGGAAGGACTGAAGCTTTCTTT. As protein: CASSLQGRTEAFF.